These 14 T cell receptor beta chains share one sample of origin, sequenced in a study of T cell clusters in autoimmune cytopenias. TRB was amplified from roughly 270 ng of peripheral blood genomic DNA per sample. TRB was amplified by touch-down multiplex PCR, primer pools A and B combined. TCRdb reprocessed the multiplex PCR reads and reports one entry per CDR3 protein, with no DNA. Recorded for this sample: roughly 11,000 distinct CDR3 sequences. These same records also appear under a second study, on T cell repertoires in aging, cancer and after chemotherapy.

Material: peripheral blood. These receptors all stem from a human donor in good health.

This sequence joins TRBV12-3 or TRBV12-4 and TRBJ2-5; TCRdb picks TRBD1, but there is no DNA to check that call. The CDR3 consists of 16 residues. The chain's CDR3 is CASSLVLGQVGETQYF.

J is TRBJ2-7 and V is TRBV19; the TCRdb D gene call, TRBD1, has no DNA to confirm it. This CDR3 comprises 15 residues. Germline-derived CDR1 and CDR2 are LNHDA and SQIVND (reference sequence). CDR3 region: CASSARRSNSYEQYF.

This clonotype ranks as medium-sized in terms of frequency. The gene calls are TRBV13 and TRBJ1-2; as DNA is missing, the TRBD1 call by TCRdb cannot be tested. Germline V lookup: CDR1 PRHDT, CDR2 FYEKMQ (reference sequence). This CDR3 has 13 amino acids. The CDR3 protein is CASSSPDRAGYTF.

By frequency, this clonotype is medium-sized (0.01 to 0.1%). The CDR3 is CSFEKREWCTDTQYF. This sequence joins TRBV29-1 and TRBJ2-3; TCRdb selects TRBD2, and the lack of DNA leaves this call unchecked. CDR1 and CDR2 (germline): SQVTM, ANQGSEA. This CDR3 is 15 amino acids long.

This rearrangement joins TRBV7-9 to TRBJ2-5; TCRdb gives TRBD1 as the D gene, but with no DNA this cannot be confirmed. Per the germline V gene, CDR1 is SEHNR and CDR2 is FQNEAQ (reference sequence). The CDR3 sequence is 16 residues long. CDR3: CASSSQPGYEGETQYF. Looking up the rest from reference TRBV7-9 and TRBJ2-5 gives the full variable domain: DTGVSQNPRHKITKRGQNVTFRCDPISEHNRLYWYRQTLGQGPEFLTYFQNEAQLEKSRLLSDRFSAERPKGSFSTLEIQRTEQGDSAMYLCASSSQPGYEGETQYFGPGTRLLVL.

The chain combines TRBV15 with TRBJ2-1. CDR3 length: 15 amino acids. Per germline, CDR1 LNHNV and CDR2 YYDKDF (reference sequence). CDR3 sequence reads: CATSRVSGSYNEQFF.

J is TRBJ1-5 and V is TRBV6-2 or TRBV6-3. CDR3 length equals 12 residues. Germline V gene sequence: CDR1 MNHEY, CDR2 SVGEGT. CDR3 sequence reads: CASNDSNQPQHF.

The chain links TRBV7-9 to TRBJ2-3. CDR3 length: 16 amino acids. The germline V gene has CDR1 SEHNR and CDR2 FQNEAQ (reference sequence). CDR3 residues: CASSFAKRGSTDTQYF.

This chain links TRBV7-2 with TRBJ2-7; no DNA is available, so the TRBD2 call from TCRdb remains unchecked. Per the germline V gene, CDR1 is SGHTA and CDR2 is FQGNSA. CDR3 size: 17 residues. CDR3 in amino acids: CASSSGGLAGAAYEQYF.

The rearrangement links TRBV19 to TRBJ1-2; TCRdb's D gene call, TRBD1, goes unchecked for lack of DNA. Germline CDR1 is LNHDA and CDR2 is SQIVND (reference sequence). This CDR3 comprises 16 residues. Here the CDR3 reads CASSRITGATNYGYTF.

The chain's CDR3 is CASSHRLAGGADTQYF. This rearrangement joins TRBV7-6 to TRBJ2-3; TCRdb's assignment of TRBD2 cannot be checked, as there is no DNA. CDR3 length equals 16 residues. Looked up from germline, CDR1 is SGHVS and CDR2 is FNYEAQ.

The chain has TRBV6-2 or TRBV6-3 and TRBJ1-1; TCRdb's D gene call, TRBD1, goes unchecked for lack of DNA. From germline, CDR1 is MNHEY and CDR2 SVGEGT. CDR3 length equals 15 residues. CDR3 protein: CASRSSDRLRDKAFF.

This chain uses TRBV20-1 with TRBJ2-5. The CDR3 loop spans 12 amino acids. Germline V gene sequence: CDR1 DFQATT, CDR2 SNEGSKA (reference sequence). The CDR3 sequence is CSASKIQETQYF.

By frequency, this clonotype registers medium-sized (0.01 to 0.1%). The chain combines TRBV19 with TRBJ2-7; TCRdb picks TRBD2, but there is no DNA to check that call. CDR3 length equals 14 residues. Germline CDR1 and CDR2: LNHDA and SQIVND (reference sequence). The chain's CDR3 is CASSKGRSSYEQYF.